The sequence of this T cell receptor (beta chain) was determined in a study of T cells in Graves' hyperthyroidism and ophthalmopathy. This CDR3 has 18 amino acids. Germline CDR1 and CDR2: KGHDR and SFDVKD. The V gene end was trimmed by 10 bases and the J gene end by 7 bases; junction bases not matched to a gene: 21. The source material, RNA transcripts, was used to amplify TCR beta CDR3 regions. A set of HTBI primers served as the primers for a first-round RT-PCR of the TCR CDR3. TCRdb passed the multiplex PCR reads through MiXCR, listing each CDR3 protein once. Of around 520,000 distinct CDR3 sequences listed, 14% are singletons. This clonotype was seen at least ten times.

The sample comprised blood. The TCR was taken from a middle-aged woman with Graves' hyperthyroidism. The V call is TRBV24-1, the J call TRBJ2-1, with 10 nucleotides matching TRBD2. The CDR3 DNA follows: TGTGCCACAAGCCCTGCTAGCGGGAGCGGGAGGTTGAGGAATGAGCAGTTCTTC. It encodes CATSPASGSGRLRNEQFF.